The 25 T cell receptor beta chains in this list originate from one sample, sequenced in a study of cytomegalovirus exposure and HLA in healthy donors. The PCR employed 60 Vbeta primers together with 13 Jbeta primers. Libraries were prepared by immunoSEQ multiplex PCR; TCRdb keeps only in-frame clonotypes and omits some of them. The sample records about 250,000 clones, approximately 91% being singletons. Source material: PBMCs. The receptors come from a girl aged 2 to 10 in good health and CMV-seronegative.

The V and J genes are TRBV12-2 and TRBJ1-4; TRBD1 is taken as the D call from the table, unchecked against the DNA. TRBV12-2 is assigned pseudogene status. The CDR3 consists of 15 residues. The CDR3, as DNA: TGTGCAAGTCGCCCCCGTCACAGGGATAATGAAAAACTGTTTTTT. Translation: CASRPRHRDNEKLFF.

The genes are TRBV5-5 and TRBJ2-1; 9 nucleotides line up with TRBD2. The CDR3 totals 15 residues. Unmatched junction bases numbered 6, after V lost 4 bases and J lost 4 bases. Germline values: CDR1 SGHKS, CDR2 YYEKEE (reference sequence). DNA for the CDR3: TGTGCCAGCAGCCGTAGCGGGGGCGAGTACAATGAGCAGTTCTTC. Translation: CASSRSGGEYNEQFF.

The chain recombines TRBV4-1 with TRBJ1-4; 7 nucleotides align to TRBD1. Looked up from germline, CDR1 is MGHRA and CDR2 is YSYEKL. Trimming cost V 1 base and J 0 bases; bases outside gene matches: 2. This CDR3 region has 16 residues. The CDR3 protein is CASSQGTGTTNEKLFF. The CDR3 region has the DNA TGCGCCAGCAGCCAAGGGACAGGTACAACTAATGAAAAACTGTTTTTT.

CDR3 protein: CASSGQGVGNSPLHF. Written as DNA, the CDR3 is TGTGCCAGCAGCGGACAGGGGGTCGGTAATTCACCCCTCCACTTT. The rearrangement uses TRBV9 and TRBJ1-6, with 9 bases that match TRBD1. The germline CDR1 and CDR2 sequences are SGDLS and YYNGEE. There are 15 residues in the CDR3. V lost 3 bases to trimming and J lost 6 bases; unmatched junction nucleotides: 4.

The V call is TRBV15, the J call TRBJ2-6; unclear D gene. Trimming shortened V by 0 bases and J by 0 bases, and 15 bases separated the two germline ends. The CDR3 is 19 residues long. The germline gives CDR1 LNHNV, CDR2 YYDKDF (reference sequence). This CDR3 is CATSRDAWRMGSGANVLTF. The CDR3 nucleotides are TGTGCCACCAGCAGAGACGCCTGGCGGATGGGCTCTGGGGCCAACGTCCTGACTTTC.

The rearrangement uses TRBV27 and TRBJ2-7; 7 bases agree with TRBD1. Germline CDR1 is MNHEY and CDR2 is SMNVEV (reference sequence). CDR3 length equals 16 residues. The junction had 12 bases not matched to a gene; V was cut back by 5 bases and J by 2 bases. DNA of the CDR3: TGTGCCAGCAGTCCCCCCACACAGGGGACGACCTACGAGCAGTACTTC. This sequence encodes CASSPPTQGTTYEQYF.

This clone was seen a single time. The V gene is TRBV18, the J gene TRBJ1-2; D is possibly TRBD1 (5 bases). The CDR3 consists of 13 residues. Germline V gene sequence: CDR1 KGHSH, CDR2 LQKENI. V was cut by 6 bases and J by 8 bases, with 16 bases left in between. The CDR3 nucleotides are TGTGCCAGCTCGCCGCAGGGAGGAGGGGGCTACACCTTC. It translates to CASSPQGGGGYTF.

DNA for the CDR3: TGTGCCAGCAGCTTATTTAGCGGCCCGGTGAATGAGCAGTTCTTC. Protein sequence: CASSLFSGPVNEQFF. This chain connects TRBV7-9 to TRBJ2-1, with D possibly matching TRBD2 (6 bases). The CDR3 is made up of 15 amino acids. CDR1 and CDR2 from the germline V gene are SEHNR and FQNEAQ (reference sequence). Trimming took 2 bases from V and 7 from J, leaving 15 bases between them.

The rearrangement links TRBV6-1 to TRBJ2-3; TRBD1 aligns across 9 bases. There are 16 residues in the CDR3. Germline CDR1 and CDR2: MNHNS and SASEGT. The junction had 6 bases not matched to a gene; V was cut back by 4 bases and J by 1 base. The chain's CDR3 is CASSARGQGGTDTQYF. CDR3 in DNA: TGTGCCAGCAGTGCAAGGGGACAGGGAGGCACAGATACGCAGTATTTT.

V usage is TRBV19 and J usage is TRBJ2-1; TRBD1 matches 7 bases. Germline V gives CDR1 LNHDA, CDR2 SQIVND (reference sequence). Trimming took 4 bases from V and 7 from J; bases not matched to a gene: 7. CDR3 length equals 14 residues. In nucleotides, the CDR3 is TGTGCCAGTAGTACCCCCCTGACAGGGAATGAGCAGTTCTTC. Amino acids: CASSTPLTGNEQFF.

The rearrangement joins TRBV7-9 to TRBJ2-3, with 16 nucleotides matching TRBD2. The junction had 1 base not matched to a gene; V was cut back by 3 bases and J by 4 bases. The CDR3 spans 16 residues. The germline CDR1 and CDR2 sequences are SEHNR and FQNEAQ (reference sequence). CDR3 bases: TGTGCCAGCAGCTTGGGGACTAGCGGGGGGGCAGATACGCAGTATTTT. This codes for CASSLGTSGGADTQYF.

This clone was detected only a few times. The chain is built from TRBV7-9 and TRBJ2-5, with TRBD2 as a possible D gene (6 bases). The CDR3 runs 15 residues. The V gene's germline CDR1 is SEHNR and CDR2 FQNEAQ (reference sequence). V was shortened by 5 bases and J by 7 bases, with 20 bases between the two germline ends. The CDR3, as DNA: TGTGCCAGCAGCACCACCGGGACTGCTCTTGGGACCCAGTACTTC. Protein sequence: CASSTTGTALGTQYF.

The chain links TRBV5-1 to TRBJ2-3; 9 bases are a match to TRBD2. CDR3 length: 17 amino acids. The junction had 12 bases not matched to a gene; V was cut back by 4 bases and J by 3 bases. CDR1 is SGHRS and CDR2 is YFSETQ in the germline V gene. CDR3 sequence: CASSPAGRGGLTDTQYF. The CDR3 coding sequence is TGCGCCAGCAGCCCGGCGGGGCGGGGGGGGCTGACAGATACGCAGTATTTT.

The chain combines TRBV6-1 with TRBJ2-1; 8 bases align to TRBD2. This CDR3 is 14 amino acids long. Germline loops: CDR1 MNHNS, CDR2 SASEGT. J gave up 4 bases and V 3 bases, and 2 bases lay outside the gene matches. The DNA of the CDR3 is TGTGCCAGCAGTGATTTAGCGGGGTACAATGAGCAGTTCTTC. Translated: CASSDLAGYNEQFF.

This chain uses TRBV28 with TRBJ1-2; 7 bases fit TRBD1. This CDR3 region has 14 residues. After removal of 0 bases from V and 8 bases from J, the junction contained 6 bases not matched to a gene. CDR1 and CDR2 (germline): MDHEN, SYDVKM. As DNA, the CDR3 is TGTGCCAGCAGTTTATGGACAGGGTATTGGGGCTACACCTTC. This encodes CASSLWTGYWGYTF.

The chain employs TRBV6-1 and TRBJ1-2; 7 nucleotides align to TRBD1. The CDR3 has 13 amino acids. V shed 9 bases and J 2 bases; nucleotides not matched to a gene: 6. Germline V gives CDR1 MNHNS, CDR2 SASEGT. This chain's CDR3 is CASLPGQNYGYTF. The CDR3, as DNA: TGTGCCAGTCTTCCGGGACAGAACTATGGCTACACCTTC.

The V call is TRBV7-6, the J call TRBJ2-5; 9 bases fit TRBD1. Germline trimming cut 6 bases from V and 4 bases from J; bases unmatched to any gene: 9. The CDR3 extends over 15 amino acids. Germline-derived CDR1 and CDR2 are SGHVS and FNYEAQ. In DNA form, the CDR3 reads TGTGCCAGCAGACTCACAGGGGGCCCCGTAGAGACCCAGTACTTC. It codes for CASRLTGGPVETQYF.

The chain is built from TRBV11-2 and TRBJ1-3; 8 bases map to TRBD1. The ends lost 5 bases at V and 2 bases at J; junction bases unmatched: 5. The germline CDR1 and CDR2 sequences are SGHAT and FQNNGV. The CDR3 covers 15 residues. DNA for the CDR3: TGTGCCAGCAGCAGACAGGGGTCAACTGGAAACACCATATATTTT. Translated: CASSRQGSTGNTIYF.

V gene TRBV5-6 combines with J gene TRBJ1-6; 7 bases map to TRBD1. Germline lookup yields CDR1 SGHDT and CDR2 YYEEEE. CDR3 length: 14 amino acids. With V trimmed by 4 bases and J by 8 bases, 6 bases remained unmatched. The CDR3 region has the DNA TGTGCCAGCAGCGTCGGGACAGAGGATTCACCCCTCCACTTT. It encodes CASSVGTEDSPLHF.

The chain is built from TRBV2 and TRBJ2-3; 11 nucleotides match TRBD2. CDR1 and CDR2 (germline): SNHLY, FYNNEI. Trimming cost V 6 bases and J 1 base; bases outside gene matches: 6. The CDR3 runs to 16 residues. The CDR3 nucleotides are TGTGCCAGCAGGGGTATAGCGGGGGGGCGCACAGATACGCAGTATTTT. As protein: CASRGIAGGRTDTQYF.

The V and J genes are TRBV18 and TRBJ1-3, with TRBD1 matching 7 bases. The trim removed 2 bases at V and 4 bases at J, leaving 2 bases unmatched. CDR1 KGHSH and CDR2 LQKENI come from the germline V gene. There are 14 residues in the CDR3. CDR3 region: CASSPMGQGNTIYF. CDR3 DNA sequence: TGTGCCAGCTCACCAATGGGACAGGGAAACACCATATATTTT.

CDR3 coding DNA: TGTGCCAGCAGCCTTGCCGGGTACACTGAAGCTTTCTTT. Translation: CASSLAGYTEAFF. The chain has TRBV5-6 and TRBJ1-1; D unclear. Between the trimmed V and J ends, which lost 4 bases and 3 bases, there was a span of 10 bases. Germline V gene lookup returns CDR1 SGHDT and CDR2 YYEEEE. The CDR3 sequence is 13 residues long.

This chain connects TRBV10-1 to TRBJ2-1; D not certain. This CDR3 is 12 amino acids long. V shed 2 bases and J shed 7 bases, with 6 bases lying between them. Germline lookup yields CDR1 WNHNN and CDR2 SYGVQD (reference sequence). The CDR3: CASSEAANEQFF. For the CDR3, the DNA is TGCGCCAGCAGTGAGGCAGCGAATGAGCAGTTCTTC.

The gene calls are TRBV7-9 and TRBJ1-1, with TRBD1 identical over 8 bases. Germline V CDR1 and CDR2: SEHNR, FQNEAQ (reference sequence). The V segment lost 3 bases and the J segment 4 bases; nucleotides outside the gene matches: 1. There are 13 residues in the CDR3. For the CDR3, the DNA is TGTGCCAGCAGCTTCCAGGGGGCCACTGAAGCTTTCTTT. Amino acid sequence: CASSFQGATEAFF.

This rearrangement joins TRBV9 to TRBJ1-2; the D gene is possibly TRBD1 (6 bases). From germline, CDR1 is SGDLS and CDR2 YYNGEE. The CDR3 is 12 residues long. The V and J ends lost 4 bases and 6 bases respectively, with 10 bases between them. CDR3 coding DNA: TGTGCCAGCAGCAGGGGGAAGGATGGCTACACCTTC. This codes for CASSRGKDGYTF.